One sample yielded the 10 T cell receptor beta chains listed below, sequenced in a study of blood T cell repertoires in COVID-19. Assay used: immunoSEQ multiplex PCR; TCRdb lists only in-frame clones, some missing. The sample shows some 240,000 clones, roughly 79% of them seen only once. The sequenced material came from peripheral blood. These receptors were collected from an elderly woman with COVID-19, enrolled during active disease.

The chain couples TRBV6-4 to TRBJ2-2; D is possibly TRBD1 (7 bases). V gave up 7 bases and J gave up 6 bases, with 18 bases separating them. Germline CDR1 is MRHNA and CDR2 is SNTAGT. CDR3 length equals 15 residues. The CDR3 DNA follows: TGTGCCAGCACCCCCCAGGGGGGAGTCGCCGGGGAGCTGTTTTTT. Its translation: CASTPQGGVAGELFF.

There are a few counts of this clone. The chain carries TRBV6-6 and TRBJ1-1; TRBD1 matches 8 bases. J lost 5 bases, V lost 6 bases, and 5 bases had no gene match. Germline V gene sequence: CDR1 MNHNY, CDR2 SVGAGI (reference sequence). The CDR3 is 13 residues long. This CDR3 reads CASRLTGGTEAFF. CDR3 bases: TGTGCCAGCAGACTTACAGGGGGGACTGAAGCTTTCTTT.

V usage is TRBV5-1 and J usage is TRBJ2-7, with TRBD1 as a possible D gene (6 bases). The CDR3 covers 17 residues. Germline CDR1 and CDR2: SGHRS and YFSETQ. Trimming stripped 4 bases from V and 0 bases from J, with 20 bases between. As DNA, the CDR3 is TGCGCCAGCAGCCATCTCCTCGACAGGTCCAGCTCCTACGAGCAGTACTTC. Translating it yields CASSHLLDRSSSYEQYF.

This clone occurred once. V usage is TRBV7-9 and J usage is TRBJ2-3; the D gene is possibly TRBD1 (5 bases). The CDR3 loop spans 12 amino acids. Germline assignment: CDR1 SEHNR and CDR2 FQNEAQ (reference sequence). V was trimmed by 5 bases and J by 5 bases, leaving 8 bases between them. The DNA of the CDR3 is TGTGCCAGCAGCCTCAGGGTAGATACGCAGTATTTT. Its protein is CASSLRVDTQYF.

This clone was seen only a few times. This chain links TRBV9 with TRBJ1-4; D perhaps matches TRBD1 (6 bases). V gave up 4 bases and J gave up 4 bases, with 14 bases separating them. The CDR3 covers 15 residues. Germline assignment: CDR1 SGDLS and CDR2 YYNGEE. In DNA, the CDR3 is TGTGCCAGCAGCTACACTACAGGGATTAATGAAAAACTGTTTTTT. Translation: CASSYTTGINEKLFF.

This clone was picked up a small number of times. This rearrangement joins TRBV6-2 or TRBV6-3 to TRBJ1-5; 8 bases are a match to TRBD1. The CDR3 runs 14 residues. V dropped 6 bases and J dropped 6; count of bases not matched to a gene: 7. From germline, CDR1 is MNHEY and CDR2 SVGEGT. CDR3 in DNA: TGTGCCAGCAGCATCGGACAGGGAAGTCAGCCCCAGCATTTT. It yields the protein CASSIGQGSQPQHF.

V and J are TRBV19 and TRBJ1-5; D is ambiguous. Deletions cut 7 bases from V and 4 bases from J, with 8 bases between. Germline V gives CDR1 LNHDA, CDR2 SQIVND (reference sequence). The CDR3 totals 12 residues. The CDR3 is CASTRGNQPQHF. The CDR3, as DNA: TGTGCCAGTACCCGGGGAAATCAGCCCCAGCATTTT.

The sample holds one count of this clone. V and J are TRBV5-6 and TRBJ1-1; 9 nucleotides agree with TRBD1. V was pared by 0 bases and J by 4 bases, with 7 bases of the junction left unmatched. Germline CDR1 SGHDT, CDR2 YYEEEE. The CDR3 contains 16 residues. The CDR3 region is CASSLAGTGRGTEAFF. The CDR3 DNA reads TGTGCCAGCAGCTTGGCCGGGACAGGGAGGGGCACTGAAGCTTTCTTT.

The V and J genes are TRBV5-4 and TRBJ1-1, with unresolved D. Trimming shortened V by 3 bases and J by 4 bases, and 10 bases separated the two germline ends. The germline gives CDR1 SGHNT, CDR2 YYREEE (reference sequence). This CDR3 is built from 13 residues. The CDR3 DNA is TGTGCCAGCAGCTGGACCCGGGGCACTGAAGCTTTCTTT. This gives the protein CASSWTRGTEAFF. The full variable domain, rest sourced from reference TRBV5-4 and TRBJ1-1, is ETGVTQSPTHLIKTRGQQVTLRCSSQSGHNTVSWYQQALGQGPQFIFQYYREEENGRGNFPPRFSGLQFPNYSSELNVNALELDDSALYLCASSWTRGTEAFFGQGTRLTVV.

The chain couples TRBV18 to TRBJ1-2; no clear D gene. CDR3 length equals 13 residues. With 1 base removed from V and 8 bases from J, the gap between germline ends came to 11 bases. Germline lookup yields CDR1 KGHSH and CDR2 LQKENI. The CDR3 region is CASSPRVREGYTF. DNA of the CDR3: TGTGCCAGCTCACCACGAGTGCGGGAGGGCTACACCTTC.